Sequencing of this TCR beta chain was carried out in a study of T cell repertoires in cytomegalovirus infection. Study overall: An indication of both CMV infection and matching HLA type came from public TCR beta signatures.

TCRdb re-called the reads through MiXCR, storing one row per CDR3 protein. Of around 530,000 distinct CDR3 sequences in the sample, more than 15% were seen once. V gave up 0 bases and J gave up 6 bases, with 14 bases separating them. CDR3 length: 16 amino acids. Germline CDR1 and CDR2: WNHNN and SYGVQD (reference sequence). This clonotype was counted at least ten times. Input material: CD8+ T cells from PBMCs. This sequence was found in a human donor in good health (CMV status not recorded). Some clones in this sample may be carry-over from other donors' samples. V usage is TRBV10-1 and J usage is TRBJ1-4; TRBD1 might be the D (5 bases). The CDR3 reads CASSESREGMDEKLFF. In DNA form, the CDR3 reads TGCGCCAGCAGTGAGTCCAGGGAAGGGATGGATGAAAAACTGTTTTTT.